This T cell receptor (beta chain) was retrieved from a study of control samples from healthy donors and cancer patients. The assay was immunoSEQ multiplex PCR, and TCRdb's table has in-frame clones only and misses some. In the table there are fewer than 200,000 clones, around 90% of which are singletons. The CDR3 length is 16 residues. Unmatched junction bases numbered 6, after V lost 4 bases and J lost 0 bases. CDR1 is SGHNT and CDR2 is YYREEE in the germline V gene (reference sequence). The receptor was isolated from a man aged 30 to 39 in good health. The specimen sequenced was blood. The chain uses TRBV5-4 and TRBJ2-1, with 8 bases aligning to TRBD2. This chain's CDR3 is CASSAELAASYNEQFF. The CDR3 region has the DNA TGTGCCAGCAGCGCGGAACTAGCGGCCTCCTACAATGAGCAGTTCTTC.